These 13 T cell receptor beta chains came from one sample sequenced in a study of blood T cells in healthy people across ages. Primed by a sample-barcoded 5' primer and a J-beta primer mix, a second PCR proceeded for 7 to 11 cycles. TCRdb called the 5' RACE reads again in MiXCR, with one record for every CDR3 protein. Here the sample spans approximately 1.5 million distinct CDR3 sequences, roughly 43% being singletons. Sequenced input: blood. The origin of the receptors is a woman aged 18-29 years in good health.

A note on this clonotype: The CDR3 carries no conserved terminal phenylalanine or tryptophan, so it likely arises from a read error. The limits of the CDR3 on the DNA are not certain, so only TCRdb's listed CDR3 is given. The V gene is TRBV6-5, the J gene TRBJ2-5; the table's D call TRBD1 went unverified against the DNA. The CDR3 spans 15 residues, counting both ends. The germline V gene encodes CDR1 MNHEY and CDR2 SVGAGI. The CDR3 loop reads CASSYPGQGVYTFGS.

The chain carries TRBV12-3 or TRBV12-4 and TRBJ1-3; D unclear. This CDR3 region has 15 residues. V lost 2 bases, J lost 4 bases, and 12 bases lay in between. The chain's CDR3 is CASSLLGYFGNTIYF. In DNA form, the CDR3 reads TGTGCCAGCAGTTTACTGGGTTACTTCGGAAACACCATATATTTT.

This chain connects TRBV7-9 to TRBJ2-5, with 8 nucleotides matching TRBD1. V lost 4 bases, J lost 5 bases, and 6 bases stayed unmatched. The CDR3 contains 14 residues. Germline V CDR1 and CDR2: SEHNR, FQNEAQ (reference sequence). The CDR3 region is CASSYQGARETQYF. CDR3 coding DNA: TGTGCCAGCAGCTACCAGGGGGCGCGGGAGACCCAGTACTTC.

DNA of the CDR3: TGCAGCGTGGATACTAGCGGGAGCTTCGATGAGCAGTTCTTC. Its protein product is CSVDTSGSFDEQFF. The V gene is TRBV29-1, the J gene TRBJ2-1; 11 bases map to TRBD2. The CDR3 totals 14 residues. Germline V gene data show CDR1 as SQVTM and CDR2 as ANQGSEA. Trimming cost V 6 bases and J 8 bases; bases outside gene matches: 9.

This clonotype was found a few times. The CDR3, as DNA: TGTGCCAGCAGTTGGGGGATCGGAGGCAATCAGCCCCAGCATTTT. Translating gives CASSWGIGGNQPQHF. This chain joins TRBV27 and TRBJ1-5, with D possibly being TRBD1 (5 bases). The CDR3 runs to 15 residues. Germline V gives CDR1 MNHEY, CDR2 SMNVEV (reference sequence). V was shortened by 4 bases and J by 2 bases, with 12 bases between the two germline ends.

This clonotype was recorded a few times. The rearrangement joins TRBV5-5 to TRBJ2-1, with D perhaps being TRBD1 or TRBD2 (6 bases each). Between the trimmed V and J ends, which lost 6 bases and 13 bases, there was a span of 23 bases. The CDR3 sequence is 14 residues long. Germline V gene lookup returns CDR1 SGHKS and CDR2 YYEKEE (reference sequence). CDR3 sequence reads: CASNYFGGSETQFF. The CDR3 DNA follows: TGTGCCAGCAACTATTTCGGGGGCTCGGAGACCCAGTTCTTC.

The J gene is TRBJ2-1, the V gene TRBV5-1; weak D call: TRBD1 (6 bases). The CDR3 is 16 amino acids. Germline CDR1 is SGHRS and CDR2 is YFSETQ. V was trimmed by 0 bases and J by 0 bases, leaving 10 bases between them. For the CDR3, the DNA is TGCGCCAGCAGCTTGGCTGCGACAGGCTCCTACAATGAGCAGTTCTTC. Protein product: CASSLAATGSYNEQFF.

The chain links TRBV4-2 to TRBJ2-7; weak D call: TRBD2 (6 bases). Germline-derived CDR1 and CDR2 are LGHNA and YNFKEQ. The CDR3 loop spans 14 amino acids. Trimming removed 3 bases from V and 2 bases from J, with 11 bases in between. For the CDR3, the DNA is TGTGCCAGCAGCCAGGCTAGCGCGACCTACGAGCAGTACTTC. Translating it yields CASSQASATYEQYF.

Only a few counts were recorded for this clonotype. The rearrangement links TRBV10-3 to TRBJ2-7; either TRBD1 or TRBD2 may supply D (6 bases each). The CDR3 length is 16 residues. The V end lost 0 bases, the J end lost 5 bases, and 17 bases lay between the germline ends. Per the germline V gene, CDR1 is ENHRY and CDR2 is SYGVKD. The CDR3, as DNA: TGTGCCATCAGTGAGTCCCACTCCTCGGGGGCCGACGAGCAGTACTTC. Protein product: CAISESHSSGADEQYF.

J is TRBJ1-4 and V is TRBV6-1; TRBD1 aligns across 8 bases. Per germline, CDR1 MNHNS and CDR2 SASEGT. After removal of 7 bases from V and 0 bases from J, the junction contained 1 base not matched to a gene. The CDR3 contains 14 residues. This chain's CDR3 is CASMTGATNEKLFF. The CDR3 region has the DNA TGTGCCAGCATGACAGGGGCAACTAATGAAAAACTGTTTTTT.

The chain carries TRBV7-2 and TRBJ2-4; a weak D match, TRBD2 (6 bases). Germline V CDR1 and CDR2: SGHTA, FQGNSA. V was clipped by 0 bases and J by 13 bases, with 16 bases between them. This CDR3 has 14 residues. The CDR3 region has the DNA TGTGCCAGCAGCTTAGCGGGCCAAAGGAGGGAGCAGTACTTC. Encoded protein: CASSLAGQRREQYF.

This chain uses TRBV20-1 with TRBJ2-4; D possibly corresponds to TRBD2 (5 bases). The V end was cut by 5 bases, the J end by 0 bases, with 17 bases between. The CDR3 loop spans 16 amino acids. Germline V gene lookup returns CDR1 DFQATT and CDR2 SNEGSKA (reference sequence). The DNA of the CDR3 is TGCAGTGCTGCCGACTATCAGACATTAGCCAAAAACATTCAGTACTTC. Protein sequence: CSAADYQTLAKNIQYF.

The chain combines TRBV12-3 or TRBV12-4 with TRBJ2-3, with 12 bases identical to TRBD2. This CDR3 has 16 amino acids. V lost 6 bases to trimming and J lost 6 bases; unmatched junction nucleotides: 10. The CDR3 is CASSFRASGRADTQYF. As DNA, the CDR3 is TGTGCCAGCAGCTTTAGGGCTAGCGGGAGGGCGGATACGCAGTATTTT.